This T cell receptor beta chain was documented in a study of neurological immune-mediated disorders. General study findings and limits: Repertoires from 18 of 34 multiple sclerosis patients grouped phylogenetically into a related-CDR3 cluster, suggesting a possible signature. Patients with HTLV-1-associated myelopathy showed the most TCR clonal expansion. Those with multiple sclerosis showed the least, falling below healthy controls.

5'RACE with 10-nucleotide random UMIs generated the cDNA. TCRdb re-called the 5' RACE reads with MiXCR, one entry per CDR3 protein. The sample lists around 58,000 distinct CDR3 sequences, 3% to 4% occurring once. CDR1 and CDR2 (germline): MGHRA, YSYEKL. The CDR3 totals 14 residues. The V gene lost 8 bases and the J gene lost 5 bases, with 18 bases spanning the gap. This clonotype was recorded at least ten times. Its antigen is unidentified. The TCR was taken from a woman in her sixties with multiple sclerosis. The sample was PBMCs. The chain links TRBV4-1 to TRBJ1-1; possible D gene TRBD1, 6 bases. The CDR3 region has the DNA TGCGCCAGCGGGCCTTGGGGGCGGAGGACTGAAGCTTTCTTT. This codes for CASGPWGRRTEAFF.